The clone carrying this T cell receptor (beta chain) qualifies as large. Its matching antigen is unknown. These data belong to a study of T cell clonotyping in hematopoietic cell transplantation. Study background: Samples: about 28 days before transplant, then days 30, 100 and 180 after.

The CDR3 runs 17 residues. Germline values: CDR1 MNHNS, CDR2 SASEGT. J lost 0 bases, V lost 4 bases, and 11 bases had no gene match. This table comes from immunoSEQ multiplex PCR, and its TCRdb copy is limited to in-frame clones, with some not included. This sample carries approximately 3,000 clones, about nine tenths of them seen once, and the ten largest clones take approximately 9.2%. Study outcomes and limitations: Pathologically expanded recipient clonotypes increased progressively from day 30 to day 180 as diversity fell. At the given depth, recipient repertoires were over 95% de novo clonotypes.

Source: PBMCs, taken at the time of graft-versus-host disease after allogeneic stem cell transplant. The origin of this receptor is a male patient aged 60 to 75 who had an allogeneic stem cell transplant from a related donor, so the T cells may come from the graft donor. Some clones in this sample may be carry-over from other donors' samples. The chain is built from TRBV6-1 and TRBJ2-7, with 8 bases aligning to TRBD1. CDR3 in amino acids: CASSAGQATMSSYEQYF. The CDR3 nucleotides are TGTGCCAGCAGTGCGGGACAGGCAACAATGAGCTCCTACGAGCAGTACTTC.